Presented here are 18 T cell receptor beta chains from one specimen sequenced in a study of T cells in Graves' hyperthyroidism and ophthalmopathy. Researchers took RNA transcripts and amplified the TCR beta CDR3 regions from them. The primer set for the first-round RT-PCR of the TCR CDR3 was HTBI. TCRdb recomputed calls from the multiplex PCR reads with MiXCR, one row per CDR3 protein. The sample has fewer than 500,000 distinct CDR3 sequences, around 15% seen once; the top ten hold around 19%. The sample taken for sequencing was blood. The receptors come from a woman aged 25 to 45 with Graves' ophthalmopathy.

The sample holds many counts of this clonotype. The chain uses TRBV12-3 or TRBV12-4 and TRBJ2-2; D possibly corresponds to TRBD2 (6 bases). V gave up 2 bases and J gave up 7 bases, with 14 bases separating them. The CDR3 runs 15 residues. CDR3 sequence: CASSLSGMGGGELFF. The CDR3 DNA sequence: TGTGCCAGCAGTTTATCGGGGATGGGGGGCGGGGAGCTGTTTTTT.

At least ten counts were recorded for this clonotype. The genes are TRBV7-2 and TRBJ2-2, with 9 bases fitting TRBD1. With 1 base clipped from V and 5 bases from J, the junction kept 2 bases outside the gene matches. Germline lookup yields CDR1 SGHTA and CDR2 FQGNSA. The CDR3 length is 15 residues. Written as DNA, the CDR3 is TGTGCCAGCAGCTTAGGACAGGGGGGAACCGGGGAGCTGTTTTTT. Residues: CASSLGQGGTGELFF.

The V call is TRBV7-3, the J call TRBJ2-1; 7 positions match TRBD1. The V segment lost 7 bases and the J segment 5 bases; nucleotides outside the gene matches: 2. CDR1 and CDR2 from the germline V gene are SGHTA and FQGTGA. The CDR3 is 12 amino acids. The CDR3 loop is CASIQGDNEQFF. The CDR3 nucleotides read TGTGCCAGCATCCAGGGGGACAATGAGCAGTTCTTC.

Points on this clonotype: Germline is not matched at one junction end, which may reflect a read error. The chain employs TRBV3-1 and TRBJ2-5, with D maybe TRBD2 (6 bases). This CDR3 has 16 amino acids. The germline CDR1 and CDR2 sequences are LGHDT and YNNKEL (reference sequence). As DNA, the CDR3 is TGTGCCAGCAGCCAAGGGGACTGGGGTGCGGCGGAGACCCAGCACTTC. Residues: CASSQGDWGAAETQHF.

This clonotype has a handful of counts. This sequence may be a read error, since a much larger clone differs from it by one base. This rearrangement joins TRBV6-2 or TRBV6-3 to TRBJ1-5; possibly TRBD1 for D (6 bases). Germline V gene sequence: CDR1 MNHEY, CDR2 SVGEGT. The V gene lost 6 bases and the J gene lost 4 bases, with 16 bases spanning the gap. CDR3 length equals 15 residues. CDR3: CASRTGQSLNQPQHF. CDR3 in DNA: TGTGCCAGCAGAACTGGACAGAGCCTAAATCAGCCCCAGCATTTT.

The sample holds many counts of this clonotype. The chain employs TRBV15 and TRBJ2-7, with 13 bases aligning to TRBD2. Trimming took 5 bases from V and 5 from J; bases not matched to a gene: 6. Germline V gene data show CDR1 as LNHNV and CDR2 as YYDKDF (reference sequence). The CDR3 has 15 amino acids. The CDR3 here is CATSGELAGGNEQYF. The CDR3 coding sequence is TGTGCCACCAGCGGCGAACTAGCGGGGGGGAACGAGCAGTACTTC.

This clonotype was recorded many times. The chain links TRBV7-6 to TRBJ2-3; 7 bases are shared with TRBD2. The CDR3 is 16 residues long. After removal of 4 bases from V and 6 bases from J, the junction contained 13 bases not matched to a gene. Germline V lookup: CDR1 SGHVS, CDR2 FNYEAQ. In DNA, the CDR3 is TGTGCCAGCAGCTCCCCCCGCGGGGGTGGATTGGATACGCAGTATTTT. This sequence encodes CASSSPRGGGLDTQYF.

This clonotype came up many times. This sequence joins TRBV29-1 and TRBJ2-7, with D unclear. Germline values: CDR1 SQVTM, CDR2 ANQGSEA. This CDR3 has 14 residues. Trimming removed 6 bases at V and 2 bases at J, with 17 bases between. CDR3 coding DNA: TGCAGCGTCGGGCGAGCGAAGCTGACCTACGAGCAGTACTTC. Amino acids: CSVGRAKLTYEQYF.

The chain joins TRBV7-9 to TRBJ1-2; D is ambiguous. Trimming pared 1 base from V and 8 bases from J, leaving 14 bases between. This CDR3 is 14 amino acids long. Germline V CDR1 and CDR2: SEHNR, FQNEAQ (reference sequence). The CDR3 DNA reads as TGTGCCAGCAGCTTAGGGGCAGGAACTCAGGGCTACACCTTC. It is translated as CASSLGAGTQGYTF.

This clonotype was counted between two and nine times. The chain has TRBV10-3 and TRBJ2-5; the match to TRBD2 covers 8 bases. This CDR3 has 16 residues. Germline assignment: CDR1 ENHRY and CDR2 SYGVKD. The ends lost 4 bases at V and 1 base at J; junction bases unmatched: 8. CDR3 coding DNA: TGTGCCATCAGTGGGGATTTTGCGGGGGGCCAAGAGACCCAGTACTTC. It translates to CAISGDFAGGQETQYF.

Many counts were recorded for this clonotype. The rearrangement uses TRBV20-1 and TRBJ2-7, with D tentatively TRBD2 (5 bases). Germline CDR1 reads DFQATT; CDR2 reads SNEGSKA (reference sequence). The length of the CDR3 is 13 residues. Trimming removed 7 bases from V and 3 bases from J, with 16 bases in between. The CDR3 spells CSEHWETNYEQYF. CDR3 DNA sequence: TGCAGTGAACACTGGGAGACAAACTACGAGCAGTACTTC.

This rearrangement joins TRBV20-1 to TRBJ2-3; perhaps TRBD2 as D (6 bases). Germline CDR1 and CDR2: DFQATT and SNEGSKA (reference sequence). CDR3 length equals 14 residues. With 6 bases removed from V and 2 bases from J, the gap between germline ends came to 15 bases. CDR3 region: CSASPSGVTDTQYF. CDR3 coding DNA: TGCAGTGCCTCCCCCTCGGGGGTCACAGATACGCAGTATTTT.

Ten or more counts support this clonotype. The chain links TRBV20-1 to TRBJ2-1; a weak D match, TRBD1 (5 bases). The length of the CDR3 is 14 residues. Trimming cost V 3 bases and J 3 bases, with 12 bases left between them. Germline CDR1 is DFQATT and CDR2 is SNEGSKA (reference sequence). This CDR3 reads CSARWQGLYNEQFF. The CDR3 region has the DNA TGCAGTGCTAGGTGGCAGGGCCTCTACAATGAGCAGTTCTTC.

This clonotype was seen repeatedly, ten times or more. J is TRBJ1-3 and V is TRBV9; D unclear. The length of the CDR3 is 15 residues. Between the trimmed V and J ends, which lost 3 bases and 3 bases, there was a span of 13 bases. From germline, CDR1 is SGDLS and CDR2 YYNGEE. The CDR3 DNA is TGTGCCAGCAGCGCTAGTCCTTTAGTTGGAAACACCATATATTTT. Amino acids: CASSASPLVGNTIYF.

This clonotype showed up many times. The rearrangement joins TRBV2 to TRBJ2-5, with a tentative D call TRBD1 (7 bases). The CDR3 length is 13 residues. Trimming cost V 2 bases and J 4 bases, with 8 bases left between them. Germline V gene data show CDR1 as SNHLY and CDR2 as FYNNEI. The DNA of the CDR3 is TGTGCCAGCAGTGAACAGGGGGGAGAGACCCAGTACTTC. As protein: CASSEQGGETQYF.

This clonotype was detected many times. This chain links TRBV6-5 with TRBJ2-7; a possible D gene is TRBD1 (6 bases). The CDR3 is 16 amino acids. Germline V gives CDR1 MNHEY, CDR2 SVGAGI. The V and J ends lost 1 base and 4 bases respectively, with 17 bases between them. The CDR3 loop is CASSYFSGDRSYEQYF. The CDR3 nucleotides read TGTGCCAGCAGTTACTTCTCGGGCGACAGGTCTTACGAGCAGTACTTC.

This clonotype showed up many times. The chain combines TRBV12-5 with TRBJ1-1, with D possibly TRBD1 on 5 matching bases. The CDR3 extends over 16 amino acids. Germline V CDR1 and CDR2: LGHNT, FRNRAP. Trimming removed 3 bases from V and 1 base from J, with 15 bases in between. In DNA, the CDR3 is TGTGCTAGTGGTTTTTCTCGGGGGGGAGGGAACACTGAAGCTTTCTTT. Translating it yields CASGFSRGGGNTEAFF.

This clonotype was seen a few times. The chain combines TRBV19 with TRBJ2-7; weak D call: TRBD1 (6 bases). V dropped 5 bases and J dropped 3 bases, with 11 bases sitting between them. CDR3 size: 13 residues. Germline V lookup: CDR1 LNHDA, CDR2 SQIVND (reference sequence). The CDR3 nucleotides are TGTGCCAGTAGTGGGGGACACGGCTACGAGCAGTACTTC. Its translation is CASSGGHGYEQYF. Based on the CDR3 plus reference TRBV19 and TRBJ2-7, the full variable domain is DGGITQSPKYLFRKEGQNVTLSCEQNLNHDAMYWYRQDPGQGLRLIYYSQIVNDFQKGDIAEGYSVSREKKESFPLTVTSAQKNPTAFYLCASSGGHGYEQYFGPGTRLTVT.